This T cell receptor (beta chain) was sequenced during a study of post-analysis software for immune sequencing data. The study's findings and limits: Higher frequency in patients than in controls was seen for about five TRBV segments, with TRBV5-6, TRBV5-1 and TRBV20-1 among them.

Prepared libraries of TCR beta cDNA carried unique molecular identifiers. One entry per CDR3 protein results from TCRdb running MiXCR on the PCR reads. The sample records a few hundred thousand distinct CDR3 sequences, approximately 38% being singletons. As regards this clonotype: What it recognizes is unknown.

Germline V lookup: CDR1 MGHRA, CDR2 YSYEKL. V lost 0 bases and J lost 5, with 10 bases in between. CDR3 length: 14 amino acids. The source is a girl between 2 and 10 years old with multiple sclerosis. The chain is built from TRBV4-1 and TRBJ1-2; D is unclear. The sample comprised blood. CDR3 loop: CASSQEGQLYGYTF. The DNA of the CDR3 is TGCGCCAGCAGCCAAGAAGGGCAGCTATATGGCTACACCTTC.